This T cell receptor (beta chain) originates from a study of T cell repertoires and HLA-DP antigens. Study as a whole: One alloantigen had roughly nine groove amino acid differences from self, the other one. Study findings and constraints: The CD4+ repertoire was not split into naive and memory. Previously undetected clones averaged approximately 35% and 51% against the two alleles respectively.

As regards this clone: What it binds is unknown.

TCRdb's copy holds only in-frame clones and misses some; the assay was immunoSEQ multiplex PCR. Among roughly 120,000 clones listed, about 91% were seen once. The germline V gene encodes CDR1 SGHKS and CDR2 YYEKEE (reference sequence). The CDR3 is 18 residues long. The V and J ends lost 4 bases and 0 bases, in that order; junction bases with no gene match: 12. Untouched CD4+ T cells were isolated by negative selection, averaging around 98% purity. This rearrangement joins TRBV5-5 to TRBJ1-1, with TRBD1 identical over 10 bases. The origin of this receptor is a woman aged 18-35 years in good health and CMV-seronegative. The sample was CD4+ T cells from PBMCs. CDR3 residues: CASSRGDRGGNMNTEAFF. For the CDR3, the DNA is TGTGCCAGCAGCCGGGGGGACAGGGGAGGAAACATGAACACTGAAGCTTTCTTT.